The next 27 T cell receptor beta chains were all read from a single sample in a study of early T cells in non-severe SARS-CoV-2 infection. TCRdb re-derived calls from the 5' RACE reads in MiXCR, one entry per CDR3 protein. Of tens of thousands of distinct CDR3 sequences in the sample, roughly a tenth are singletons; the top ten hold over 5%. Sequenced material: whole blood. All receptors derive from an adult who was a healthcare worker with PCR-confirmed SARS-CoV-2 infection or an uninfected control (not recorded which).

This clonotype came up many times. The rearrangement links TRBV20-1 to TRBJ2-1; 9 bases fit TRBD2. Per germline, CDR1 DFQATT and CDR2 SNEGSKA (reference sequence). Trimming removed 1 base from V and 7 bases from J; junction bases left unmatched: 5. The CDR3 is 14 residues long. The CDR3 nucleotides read TGCAGTGCTAGAGGCGGGAGGGCCGGTAATGAGCAGTTCTTC. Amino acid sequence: CSARGGRAGNEQFF.

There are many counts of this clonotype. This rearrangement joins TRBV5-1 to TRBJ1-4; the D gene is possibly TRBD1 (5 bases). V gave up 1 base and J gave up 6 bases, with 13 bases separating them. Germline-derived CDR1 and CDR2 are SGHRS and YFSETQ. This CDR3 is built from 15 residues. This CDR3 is CASSLFGDSDEKLFF. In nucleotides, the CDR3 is TGCGCCAGCAGCTTGTTCGGAGACAGCGATGAAAAACTGTTTTTT. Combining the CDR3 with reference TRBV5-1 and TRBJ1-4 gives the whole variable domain KAGVTQTPRYLIKTRGQQVTLSCSPISGHRSVSWYQQTPGQGLQFLFEYFSETQRNKGNFPGRFSGRQFSNSRSEMNVSTLELGDSALYLCASSLFGDSDEKLFFGSGTQLSVL.

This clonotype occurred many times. DNA for the CDR3: TGTGCCAGCAGCTTTCGTCTACAGACAAACACCGGGGAGCTGTTTTTT. This sequence encodes CASSFRLQTNTGELFF. This sequence joins TRBV5-5 and TRBJ2-2; no reliable D call. Germline V CDR1 and CDR2: SGHKS, YYEKEE (reference sequence). V was trimmed by 2 bases and J by 2 bases, leaving 13 bases between them. This CDR3 comprises 16 residues. The whole variable domain, remainder taken from reference TRBV5-5 and TRBJ2-2, is DAGVTQSPTHLIKTRGQQVTLRCSPISGHKSVSWYQQVLGQGPQFIFQYYEKEERGRGNFPDRFSARQFPNYSSELNVNALLLGDSALYLCASSFRLQTNTGELFFGEGSRLTVL.

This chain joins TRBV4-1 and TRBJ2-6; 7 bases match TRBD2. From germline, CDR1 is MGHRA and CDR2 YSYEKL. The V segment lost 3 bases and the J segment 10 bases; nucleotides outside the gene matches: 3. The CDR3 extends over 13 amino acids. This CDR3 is CASSQGRGNVLTF. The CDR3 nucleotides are TGCGCCAGCAGCCAGGGGCGGGGGAACGTCCTGACTTTC.

The CDR3 DNA is TGCAGTGCGAGGGACTCGCGCTCCTACGAGCAGTACTTC. This gives the protein CSARDSRSYEQYF. The chain is built from TRBV20-1 and TRBJ2-7; a weak D match, TRBD2 (6 bases). CDR3 length: 13 residues. Germline V CDR1 and CDR2: DFQATT, SNEGSKA (reference sequence). The V end lost 6 bases, the J end lost 0 bases, and 12 bases lay between the germline ends.

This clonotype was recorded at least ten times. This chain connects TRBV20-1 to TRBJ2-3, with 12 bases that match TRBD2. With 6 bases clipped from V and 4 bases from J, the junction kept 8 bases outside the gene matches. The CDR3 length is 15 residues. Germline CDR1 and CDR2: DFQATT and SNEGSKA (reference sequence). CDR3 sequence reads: CSALPSGRAPDTQYF. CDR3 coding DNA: TGCAGTGCCTTGCCTAGCGGGAGGGCCCCAGATACGCAGTATTTT.

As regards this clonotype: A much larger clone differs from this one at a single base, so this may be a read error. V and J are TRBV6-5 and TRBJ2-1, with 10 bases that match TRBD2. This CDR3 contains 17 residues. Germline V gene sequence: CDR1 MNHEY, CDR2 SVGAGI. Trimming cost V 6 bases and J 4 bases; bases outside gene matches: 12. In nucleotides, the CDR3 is TGTGCCAGCAGCCGAATCTTAGCGGGAGGTCGTTACAATGAGCAGTTCTTC. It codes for CASSRILAGGRYNEQFF.

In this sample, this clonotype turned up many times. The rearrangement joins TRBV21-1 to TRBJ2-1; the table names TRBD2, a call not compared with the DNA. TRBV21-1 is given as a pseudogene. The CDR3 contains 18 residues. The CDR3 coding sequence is TGTGCCAGCAGCAAAGCGGAGATACTAGCGGGCCTCTACAATGAGCAGTTCTTC. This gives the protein CASSKAEILAGLYNEQFF.

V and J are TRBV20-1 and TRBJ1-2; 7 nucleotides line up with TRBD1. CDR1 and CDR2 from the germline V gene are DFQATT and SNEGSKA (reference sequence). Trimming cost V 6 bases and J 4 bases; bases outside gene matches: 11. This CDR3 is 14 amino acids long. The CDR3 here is CSAFRDSGGYGYTF. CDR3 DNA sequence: TGCAGTGCATTCCGGGACTCAGGGGGCTATGGCTACACCTTC.

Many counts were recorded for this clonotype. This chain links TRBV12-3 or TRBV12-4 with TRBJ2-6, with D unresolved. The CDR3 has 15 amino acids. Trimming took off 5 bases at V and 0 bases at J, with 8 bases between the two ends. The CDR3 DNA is TGTGCCAGCAGTCTTCAGAGCTCTGGGGCCAACGTCCTGACTTTC. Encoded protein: CASSLQSSGANVLTF.

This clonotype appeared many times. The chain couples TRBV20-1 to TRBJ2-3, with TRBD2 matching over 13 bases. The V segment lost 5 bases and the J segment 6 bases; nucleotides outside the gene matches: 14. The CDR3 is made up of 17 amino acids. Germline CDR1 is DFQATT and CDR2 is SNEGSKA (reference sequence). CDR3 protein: CSAWTSGRRNEADTQYF. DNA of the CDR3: TGCAGTGCTTGGACTAGCGGGAGAAGGAATGAGGCGGATACGCAGTATTTT.

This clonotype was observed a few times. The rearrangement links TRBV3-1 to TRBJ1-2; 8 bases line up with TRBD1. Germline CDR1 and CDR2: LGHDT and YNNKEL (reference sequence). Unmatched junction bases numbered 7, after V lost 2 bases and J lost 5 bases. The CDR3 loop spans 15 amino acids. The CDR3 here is CASSQQGAIWYGYTF. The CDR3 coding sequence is TGTGCCAGCAGCCAACAGGGGGCGATCTGGTATGGCTACACCTTC. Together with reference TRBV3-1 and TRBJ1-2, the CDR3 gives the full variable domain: DTAVSQTPKYLVTQMGNDKSIKCEQNLGHDTMYWYKQDSKKFLKIMFSYNNKELIINETVPNRFSPKSPDKAHLNLHINSLELGDSAVYFCASSQQGAIWYGYTFGSGTRLTVV.

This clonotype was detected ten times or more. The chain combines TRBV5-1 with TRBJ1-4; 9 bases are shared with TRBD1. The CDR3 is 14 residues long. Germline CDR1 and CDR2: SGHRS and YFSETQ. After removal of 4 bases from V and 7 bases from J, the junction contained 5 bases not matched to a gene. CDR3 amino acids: CASSPVDRGEKLFF. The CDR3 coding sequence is TGCGCCAGCAGCCCGGTGGACAGGGGTGAAAAACTGTTTTTT.

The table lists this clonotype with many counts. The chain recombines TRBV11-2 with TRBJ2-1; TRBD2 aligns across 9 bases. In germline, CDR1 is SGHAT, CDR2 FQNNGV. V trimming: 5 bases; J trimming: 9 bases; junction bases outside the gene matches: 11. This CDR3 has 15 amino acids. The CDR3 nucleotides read TGTGCCAGCAGCCCTAATAGCGGGAGTCACGGTGAGCAGTTCTTC. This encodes CASSPNSGSHGEQFF.

CDR3 amino acids: CASQNTEAFF. DNA for the CDR3: TGTGCCAGCCAGAACACTGAAGCTTTCTTT. The chain is built from TRBV2 and TRBJ1-1; no clear D gene. Germline V gives CDR1 SNHLY, CDR2 FYNNEI. Trimming stripped 8 bases from V and 1 base from J, with 2 bases between. CDR3 length: 10 residues. Full variable domain (missing parts from reference TRBV2 and TRBJ1-1): EPEVTQTPSHQVTQMGQEVILRCVPISNHLYFYWYRQILGQKVEFLVSFYNNEISEKSEIFDDQFSVERPDGSNFTLKIRSTKLEDSAMYFCASQNTEAFFGQGTRLTVV.

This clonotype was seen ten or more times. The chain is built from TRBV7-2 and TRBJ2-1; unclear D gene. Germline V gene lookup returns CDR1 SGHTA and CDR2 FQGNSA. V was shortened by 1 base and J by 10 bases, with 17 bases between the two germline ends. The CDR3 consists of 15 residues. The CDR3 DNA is TGTGCCAGCAGCTTAGATGGGTCCCGAGTAAAAGAGCAGTTCTTC. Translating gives CASSLDGSRVKEQFF. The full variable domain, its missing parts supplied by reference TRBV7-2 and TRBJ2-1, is GAGVSQSPSNKVTEKGKDVELRCDPISGHTALYWYRQSLGQGLEFLIYFQGNSAPDKSGLPSDRFSAERTGGSVSTLTIQRTQQEDSAVYLCASSLDGSRVKEQFFGPGTRLTVL.

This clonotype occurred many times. CDR3 DNA: TGTGCCAGCAGCTTTGGGCCCGCCGGAGGTGAGCAGTTCTTC. Its protein is CASSFGPAGGEQFF. This sequence joins TRBV7-3 and TRBJ2-1; the D gene is possibly TRBD2 (5 bases). Trimming removed 3 bases from V and 9 bases from J, with 15 bases in between. Germline V gene sequence: CDR1 SGHTA, CDR2 FQGTGA. The CDR3 totals 14 residues.

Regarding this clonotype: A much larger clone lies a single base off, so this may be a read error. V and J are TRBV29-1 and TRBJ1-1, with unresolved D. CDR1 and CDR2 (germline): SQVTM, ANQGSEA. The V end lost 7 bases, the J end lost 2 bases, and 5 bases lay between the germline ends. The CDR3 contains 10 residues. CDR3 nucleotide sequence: TGCAGCGGTCAAAACACTGAAGCTTTCTTT. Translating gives CSGQNTEAFF.

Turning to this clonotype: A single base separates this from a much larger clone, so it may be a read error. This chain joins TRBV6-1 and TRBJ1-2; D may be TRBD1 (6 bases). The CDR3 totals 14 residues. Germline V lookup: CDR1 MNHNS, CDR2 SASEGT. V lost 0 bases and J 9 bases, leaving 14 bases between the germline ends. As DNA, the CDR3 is TGTGCCAGCAGTGAAGCATTCGGACAGCGAAGCTACACCTTC. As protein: CASSEAFGQRSYTF.

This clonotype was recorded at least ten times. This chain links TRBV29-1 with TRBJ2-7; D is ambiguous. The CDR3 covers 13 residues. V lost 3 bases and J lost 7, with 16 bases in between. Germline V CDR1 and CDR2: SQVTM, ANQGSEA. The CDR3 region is CSVERQGEREQYF. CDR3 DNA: TGCAGCGTTGAGCGGCAAGGAGAAAGGGAGCAGTACTTC.

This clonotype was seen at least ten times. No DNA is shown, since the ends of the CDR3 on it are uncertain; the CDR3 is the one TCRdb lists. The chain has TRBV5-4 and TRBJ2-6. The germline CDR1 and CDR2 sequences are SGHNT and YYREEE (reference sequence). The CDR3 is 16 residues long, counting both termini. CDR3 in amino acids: CASSLVVASGANVLIF.

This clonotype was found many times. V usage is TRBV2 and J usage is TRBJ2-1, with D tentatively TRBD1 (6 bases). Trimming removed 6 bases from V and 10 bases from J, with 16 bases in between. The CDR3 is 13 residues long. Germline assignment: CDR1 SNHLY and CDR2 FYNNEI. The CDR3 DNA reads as TGTGCCAGCAGAGCCGGGACATCGGGGGAGCAGTTCTTC. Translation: CASRAGTSGEQFF.

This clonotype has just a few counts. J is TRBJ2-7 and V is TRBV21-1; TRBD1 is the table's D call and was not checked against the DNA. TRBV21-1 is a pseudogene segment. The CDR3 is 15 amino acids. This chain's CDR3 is CASSRPSRPSYEQYF. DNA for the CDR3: TGTGCCAGCAGCAGACCATCCCGGCCGTCCTACGAGCAGTACTTC.

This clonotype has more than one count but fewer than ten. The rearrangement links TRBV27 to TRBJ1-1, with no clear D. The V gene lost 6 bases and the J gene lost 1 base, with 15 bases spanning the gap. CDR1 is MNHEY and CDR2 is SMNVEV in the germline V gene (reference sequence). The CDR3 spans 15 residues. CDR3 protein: CASRSDEGPNTEAFF. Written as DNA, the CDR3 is TGTGCCAGCAGGTCCGACGAAGGGCCGAACACTGAAGCTTTCTTT.

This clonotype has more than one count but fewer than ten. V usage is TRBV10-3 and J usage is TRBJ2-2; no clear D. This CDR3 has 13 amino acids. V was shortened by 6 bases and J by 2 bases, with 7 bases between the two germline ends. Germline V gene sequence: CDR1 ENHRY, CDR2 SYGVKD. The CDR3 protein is CAISYTNTGELFF. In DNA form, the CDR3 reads TGTGCCATCAGCTACACAAACACCGGGGAGCTGTTTTTT.

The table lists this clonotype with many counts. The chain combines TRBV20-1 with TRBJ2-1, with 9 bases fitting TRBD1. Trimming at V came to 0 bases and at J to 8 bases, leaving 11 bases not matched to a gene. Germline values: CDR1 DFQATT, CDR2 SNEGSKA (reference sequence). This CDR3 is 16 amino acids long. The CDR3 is CSARDLPGQGGHEQFF. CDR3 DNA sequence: TGCAGTGCTAGAGACCTCCCGGGACAGGGAGGCCATGAGCAGTTCTTC.

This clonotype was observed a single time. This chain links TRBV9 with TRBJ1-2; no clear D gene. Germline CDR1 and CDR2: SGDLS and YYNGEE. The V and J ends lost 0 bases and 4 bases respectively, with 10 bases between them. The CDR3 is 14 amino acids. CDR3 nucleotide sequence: TGTGCCAGCAGCGTAGACTTTAACCCCTATGGCTACACCTTC. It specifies CASSVDFNPYGYTF.